This T cell receptor beta chain was found in a study of T cell repertoires in cytomegalovirus infection. The wider study: HLA-C-restricted CMV epitopes, recently identified, and well-studied HLA-B-restricted ones were used by the study. Based on public TCR beta signatures, there were indications of CMV infection and of a matching HLA type. Study-level points and caveats: Cumulative frequency (of public TCR beta family members) identified carriers of CMV plus the relevant HLA. What dominated the ex vivo response were HLA-C-restricted CMV-specific TCR beta clonotypes.

One entry per CDR3 protein, called by TCRdb with MiXCR from the reads. The data contain hundreds of thousands of distinct CDR3 sequences, about 33% of them singletons. As concerns this clonotype: Antigen unknown.

J lost 5 bases, V lost 7 bases, and 12 bases had no gene match. Germline V CDR1 and CDR2: MDHEN, SYDVKM. CDR3 size: 15 residues. This TCR derives from a human donor in good health (CMV status not recorded). Some clones in this sample may be carry-over from other donors' samples. The sample here was cultured PBMCs, taken from culture after CMV antigen stimulation. This rearrangement joins TRBV28 to TRBJ1-2; 8 bases agree with TRBD1. CDR3 protein: CASILGQGLSYGYTF. CDR3 bases: TGTGCCAGCATCCTCGGACAGGGTCTCTCATATGGCTACACCTTC.